What follows is one TCR beta chain and its context. Its antigen is as yet unknown. This specimen comes from a study of cytomegalovirus exposure and HLA in healthy donors. Looking at the study overall: Findings of an earlier analysis included around 120 million unique TCR beta sequences from some 180 million T cells.

The PCR used 60 Vbeta and 13 Jbeta primers. TCRdb's table, derived via immunoSEQ multiplex PCR, lists solely in-frame clones and lacks some. This table has tens of thousands of clones, 70% to 80% appearing once. This CDR3 is 13 amino acids long. The ends lost 4 bases at V and 6 bases at J; junction bases unmatched: 3. Germline assignment: CDR1 KGHSH and CDR2 LQKENI. Study conclusions and caveats: Reportedly, fewer N-insertions than the 666-donor mean appeared in an Asian-associated ancestry cluster in a later analysis. CMV serostatus was the only recorded immune exposure for donors. TCR beta chain V- and J-gene trimming was linked, in a later analysis, to a missense variant in DCLRE1C.

The chain recombines TRBV18 with TRBJ2-3, with TRBD1 matching 8 bases. Source material: PBMCs. The clonotype was recovered from a woman in her forties in good health and CMV-seropositive. The DNA of the CDR3 is TGTGCCAGCTCACTCAGACAGGGGGATACGCAGTATTTT. Amino acids: CASSLRQGDTQYF.